Listed here is a single TCR beta chain. The target antigen is unknown. The sample is drawn from a study of early T cells in non-severe SARS-CoV-2 infection. Study as a whole: Unsorted whole-blood RNA was sequenced in bulk, leaving chains unpaired. The study's findings and limits: Private and CD4 specificities were missed by VDJdb matching, which favored anti-spike CD8 responses.

Germline V gene sequence: CDR1 SNHLY, CDR2 FYNNEI. The length of the CDR3 is 15 residues. Trimming pared 4 bases from V and 5 bases from J, leaving 17 bases between. The protocol attached unique molecular identifiers to individual cDNA molecules. TCRdb re-derived calls from the 5' RACE reads in MiXCR, one entry per CDR3 protein. The data contain approximately 70,000 distinct CDR3 sequences, 10% of them singletons. This TCR was recovered from an adult who was a healthcare worker with PCR-confirmed SARS-CoV-2 infection or an uninfected control (not recorded which). The source was whole blood, collected at baseline. V usage is TRBV2 and J usage is TRBJ2-5; D is ambiguous. CDR3 nucleotide sequence: TGTGCCAGCAGTGCTCGACAAGGACCGGTGGAGACCCAGTACTTC. Translation: CASSARQGPVETQYF.